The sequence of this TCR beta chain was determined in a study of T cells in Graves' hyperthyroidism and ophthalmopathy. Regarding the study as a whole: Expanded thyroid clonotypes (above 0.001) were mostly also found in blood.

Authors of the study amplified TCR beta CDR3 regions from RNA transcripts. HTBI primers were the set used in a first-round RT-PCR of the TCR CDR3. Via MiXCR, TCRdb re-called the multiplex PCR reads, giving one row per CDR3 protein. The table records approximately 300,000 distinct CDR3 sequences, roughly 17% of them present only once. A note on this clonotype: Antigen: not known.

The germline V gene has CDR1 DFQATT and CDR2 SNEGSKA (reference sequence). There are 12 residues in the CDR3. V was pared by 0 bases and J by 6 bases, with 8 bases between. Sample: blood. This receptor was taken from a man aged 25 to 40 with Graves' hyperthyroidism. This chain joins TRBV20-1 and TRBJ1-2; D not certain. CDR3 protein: CSARDRANGYTF. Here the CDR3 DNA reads TGCAGTGCTAGAGATCGTGCTAATGGCTACACCTTC.